This T cell receptor beta chain was sequenced for a study of blood T cell repertoires in COVID-19. Whole-study context: Italy, Spain and the United States were the sources of the convalescent and acute COVID-19 samples.

The cohort comprised adults aged roughly 18 to 90 years residing in about two dozen US areas. Measured with immunoSEQ multiplex PCR; TCRdb has only the in-frame clones, and not every one. The data contain 250,000 or so clones, 80% to 95% of them singletons. The CDR3 has 14 residues. V lost 6 bases and J 9 bases, leaving 20 bases between the germline ends. Germline lookup yields CDR1 MDHEN and CDR2 SYDVKM. This receptor was identified in a man aged 35-49 years who had been exposed to COVID-19. The sequenced material came from PBMCs or T cells enriched from blood (not recorded which). This chain links TRBV28 with TRBJ2-5; a possible D gene is TRBD2 (6 bases). The CDR3 here is CASSSRRGLPPQYF. The CDR3 DNA follows: TGTGCCAGCAGCAGTCGTAGGGGACTCCCGCCCCAGTACTTC.